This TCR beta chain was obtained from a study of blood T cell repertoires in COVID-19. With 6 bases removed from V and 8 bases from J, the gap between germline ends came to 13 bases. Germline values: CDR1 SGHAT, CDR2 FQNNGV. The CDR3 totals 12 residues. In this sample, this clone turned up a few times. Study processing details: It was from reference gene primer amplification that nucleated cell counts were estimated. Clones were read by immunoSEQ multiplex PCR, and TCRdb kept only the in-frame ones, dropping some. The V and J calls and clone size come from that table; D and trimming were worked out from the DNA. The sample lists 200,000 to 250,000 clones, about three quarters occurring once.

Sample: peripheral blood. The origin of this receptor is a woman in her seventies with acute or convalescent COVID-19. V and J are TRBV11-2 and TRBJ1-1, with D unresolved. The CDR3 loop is CASSSGPNEAFF. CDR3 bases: TGTGCCAGCAGTTCTGGGCCGAACGAAGCTTTCTTT.